A selection of T cell receptor beta chains follows, all from one sample in a study of tumor-infiltrating lymphocytes in primary liver carcinoma. TCRdb analysed the multiplex PCR reads with MiXCR anew, one entry per CDR3 protein. Of 85,000 to 100,000 distinct CDR3 sequences in the sample, around 70% were seen once. The sample was tumor-adjacent normal liver tissue. These receptors all stem from a man in his forties or fifties with primary liver carcinoma and hepatitis B virus infection. CDR3s include the opening cysteine and the closing phenylalanine or tryptophan. The D gene is left open where the match is weak. The size of a clone is reported for some rows only, either as once, few or many, or as a class for expanded clones.

v_call	j_call	clone_size	d_call	cdr3_nt	cdr3_aa
TRBV29-1	TRBJ2-7	once	.	TGCAACATTGACAGAGGGATGGGCGAGCAGTACTTC	CNIDRGMGEQYF
TRBV29-1	TRBJ2-7	.	.	TGTAGCGTCACACAACACGAGCGGTACTTC	CSVTQHERYF
TRBV28	TRBJ2-3	.	.	TGTGCCAGCAGTCCCGGGATAGGGGAAGATACGCAGTATTTT	CASSPGIGEDTQYF
TRBV28	TRBJ2-3	.	TRBD1	TGTGCCAGCAGTTACGGGGACAGTGATTATACGCAGTATTTT	CASSYGDSDYTQYF
TRBV30	TRBJ2-3	many	.	TGTGCCTGGAGTTCAGCAATAGACGGTACGCAGTATTTT	CAWSSAIDGTQYF
TRBV5-4	TRBJ2-3	.	TRBD2	TGTGCCAGCAGCTTGGAACTAGCGACAGATACGCAGTATTTT	CASSLELATDTQYF
TRBV14	TRBJ2-7	.	TRBD1	TGTGCCAACAGTCCCATGGGGGGACAGGGGCCCTACGAGCAGTACTTC	CANSPMGGQGPYEQYF
TRBV5-1	TRBJ2-5	.	.	TGCGCCAGCAGCATCTCACAGGGATCAGAGACCCAGTACTTC	CASSISQGSETQYF
TRBV29-1	TRBJ2-1	.	.	TGCAACACACAGGGCTCCTACAATGAGCTGTTCTTC	CNTQGSYNELFF
TRBV6-6	TRBJ2-7	.	TRBD1	TGTGCCAGCAGGAATCACGGGACAGGGTCCTATGAGCAGTACTTC	CASRNHGTGSYEQYF
TRBV6-1	TRBJ2-1	.	.	TGTGCCAACAGTCCTCTTCAGGGCTCCTACAATGAGCTGTTCTTC	CANSPLQGSYNELFF
TRBV6-6	TRBJ2-7	many	TRBD2	TGTGCCAGCAGACCGGGACTACCCGCCTACGAGCAGTACTTC	CASRPGLPAYEQYF
TRBV7-9	TRBJ1-3	.	.	TGTGCCAGCAGCTCAGTCTCTGGAAACACCATATATTTT	CASSSVSGNTIYF
TRBV24-1	TRBJ2-2	.	.	TGTGCCACCAGTGATTATAGCGGCCAATCCACCTGGGAGCTGTTTTTT	CATSDYSGQSTWELFF
TRBV4-2	TRBJ2-7	many	TRBD2	TGTGCCAGCAGCCAAGAAGGGGAGGGCTCCTACGAGCAGTACTTC	CASSQEGEGSYEQYF
TRBV14	TRBJ2-7	.	.	TGTGCCAACAGCCAAGATCCCACCTACGAGCAGTACTTC	CANSQDPTYEQYF
TRBV20-1	TRBJ2-1	.	TRBD2	TGCAATGCTTTAAGCGGGAGTCAAAACAATGAGCAGTTCTTC	CNALSGSQNNEQFF
TRBV6-5	TRBJ1-4	.	.	TGTGCCAACAGTCACTCGCCCGGACGTAATGAAAAACTGTTTTTT	CANSHSPGRNEKLFF
TRBV20-1	TRBJ2-3	.	TRBD2	TGCAGTGCTACTGGTGGCGGGGGTGACACAGATACGCAGTATTTT	CSATGGGGDTDTQYF
TRBV11-2	TRBJ2-1	.	.	TGTGACAGCATCGGCTCCGGGACCATGGCTTTAAATGAGCAGTTCTTC	CDSIGSGTMALNEQFF
TRBV2	TRBJ1-4	.	.	TGTGCTAGCAGTGACTCCGGGACGGTGAATGAAAAACTGTTTTTT	CASSDSGTVNEKLFF
TRBV11-2	TRBJ2-1	.	TRBD2	TGTGCCAGCAGCTCAGTAGGTGGGACTAGCGGTAATGAGCAGTTCTTC	CASSSVGGTSGNEQFF
TRBV20-1	TRBJ2-7	once	.	TGCAGTGCTACGGACAGCCTCTACGAGCACTACTTC	CSATDSLYEHYF
TRBV11-3	TRBJ2-4	.	.	TGTGCCATCAGCTTAGCAACCGGGGAAGAGACTCAAGCCAAAAACTTTCAGTACTTC	CAISLATGEETQAKNFQYF
TRBV12-3/TRBV12-4	TRBJ1-2	many	TRBD1	TGTGCCAGCAGTTTACCTGGGACAGCTTATGGCTACACCTTC	CASSLPGTAYGYTF
TRBV11-3	TRBJ2-3	.	TRBD2	TGTGCCAGAAGCGGCAGCCCGGCGGGAGGGGTGGATACGCAATATTTT	CARSGSPAGGVDTQYF
TRBV6-1	TRBJ2-7	.	.	TGTGCCAGGGGCGAAGGCCAAGCAGGCCCCTCCTACGAGCAGTACTTC	CARGEGQAGPSYEQYF
TRBV29-1	TRBJ1-1	.	.	TGCAGCGTCCGGGGCTCCGACACTGGAGCCTTCTTT	CSVRGSDTGAFF
TRBV20-1	TRBJ1-4	few	TRBD1	TGCAGTGCTTATACAGGGGATGAAAAACTGTTTTTT	CSAYTGDEKLFF
TRBV6-6	TRBJ2-2	once	.	TGTGCCAGCAGTCCCGGGCCCTTTTCGGACACCTGGGAGCTGTTTTTT	CASSPGPFSDTWELFF
TRBV7-8	TRBJ2-3	.	TRBD1	TGTGCCAACAGCCACGACAGGGGGGACGGTACGCAGTATTTT	CANSHDRGDGTQYF
TRBV7-9	TRBJ2-5	.	.	TGTACCAGCAGCTTAGCCGGAGAGACCCAGTACTTC	CTSSLAGETQYF
TRBV6-1	TRBJ2-2	many	.	TGTGCCAGCAGTGAAGTTTACACCGGGGAGCTGTTTTTT	CASSEVYTGELFF